This T cell receptor (beta chain) came from a study of OX40 agonist ivuxolimab in advanced cancers. Study-level background: Ivuxolimab was an agonistic, fully human IgG2 monoclonal antibody directed against OX40 (CD134), a costimulatory receptor. Patients were allowed to have had prior anti-PD-1, anti-PD-L1 or anti-CTLA-4 therapy, and approximately 40% of the dose-escalation patients had previously received checkpoint inhibitors. The purpose of peripheral TCRbeta sequencing was to test whether ivuxolimab changed TCR sequence diversity and led to clonal T-cell expansion. A male proportion of 70% to 90% and a mean age of approximately 61 years, ranging from 23 to 79, were recorded for the dose-escalation cohort. Three dose-escalation patients achieved partial responses, one with hepatocellular carcinoma and two with cutaneous melanoma. Among the 52 dose-escalation patients, some 20 had hepatocellular carcinoma, roughly 15 melanoma, 9 renal cell carcinoma and 9 head and neck cancer. Intravenous ivuxolimab was administered to patients every 2 weeks at six dose levels: 0.01, 0.1, 0.3, 1.5, 3 and 10 mg/kg. The monotherapy dose-escalation portion (N of about 50 patients) of the phase I ivuxolimab trial is reported in the paper. What the authors observed across the whole study: In partial responders in the 0.1-3.0 mg/kg groups, normalized peripheral clonal expansion was found to be among the lowest, especially among CD8+ T cells. Low levels of normalized T-cell clonal expansion were also seen in some nonresponding patients. The antigen specificity of the peripheral T cells that underwent clonal expansion was not determined. After ivuxolimab, more expanded clones were found on average in CD8+ T cells than in CD4+ T cells. Clonal expansion of both CD4+ and CD8+ blood T cells was observed from baseline to week 6 at doses 0.1 to 3.0 mg/kg.

CDR1 MNHEY and CDR2 SMNVEV were looked up in the germline V gene (reference sequence). From V the trimming removes 4 bases and from J it removes 9 bases, while the gene matches leave 3 bases of the junction unaccounted for. Spanning cysteine to phenylalanine, the CDR3 consists of 13 amino acids. The read is trimmed to its CDR3 DNA, 39 bases read in frame from base 1. Genomic DNA was extracted from sorted cells for sequencing of the TCRbeta CDR3 region. TCRbeta CDR3 regions were sequenced using the immunoSEQ Assay. The clones in this table, taken by TCRdb from immuneACCESS, are in-frame only. Not every clone is retained; where verified, under half of the shortfall comes from an unresolved V gene, and the cause of the rest is unknown. A total of approximately 78,000 clones appear in this sample, around 89% of them only once. In total, the top ten clones hold roughly 1% of the sample. The trial excluded patients who had a history of autoimmune disease or were on systemic immunosuppression. Peripheral blood for TCR sequencing was drawn from every dose cohort at baseline, at cycle 4 day 1 and at cycle 7 day 1. The samples were taken from a phase I, first-in-human, multicenter, open-label dose-escalation trial of ivuxolimab. Adults with locally advanced or metastatic melanoma, renal cell, hepatocellular, or head and neck squamous cell carcinoma were enrolled in the trial. Before TCR sequencing, CD4+ and CD8+ T cells were separately sorted from peripheral blood.

With respect to this clone: It has no known antigen specificity. Base-call qualities are not available, and no considerably larger clone is one nucleotide away.

This clonotype was obtained from an adult with an advanced solid tumor such as melanoma, head and neck, liver or kidney cancer. The specimen was CD4+ or CD8+ T cells sorted from blood, collected in a trial of the OX40 agonist ivuxolimab. The rearrangement combines TRBV27 with TRBJ2-3; TRBD2 aligns with 11 central bases. CDR3 loop: CASSSSSGRTQYF. DNA sequence: TGTGCCAGCAGTTCATCTAGCGGGAGGACGCAGTATTTT.